This TCR beta chain is from a study of blood T cell repertoires in COVID-19. Looking at the study overall: The United States, Italy and Spain provided the acute and convalescent COVID-19 samples. From T cells, B-cell-depleted T cells, or PBMCs came the material, which was cDNA or gDNA.

As handled by the study authors: Reference gene primer amplification yielded estimated nucleated cell counts. Assay: immunoSEQ multiplex PCR; the TCRdb copy retains only in-frame clones and omits some. D and trimming come from the DNA, and the V and J calls and clone size come from that table. The data show more than 95,000 clones, around 81% seen once. Patients at the Seattle site were enrolled during active infection and followed longitudinally. Trimming took off 6 bases at V and 4 bases at J, with 11 bases between the two ends. The CDR3 runs 13 residues. In germline, CDR1 is SGDLS, CDR2 YYNGEE. The sequencing input was peripheral blood. The TCR originated in a man aged 25 to 40 with COVID-19, enrolled during active disease. V usage is TRBV9 and J usage is TRBJ2-1; D remains ambiguous. The CDR3: CASTQDGYNEQFF. CDR3 nucleotides: TGTGCCAGCACCCAAGACGGGTACAATGAGCAGTTCTTC.